This TCR beta chain derives from a study of blood T cells in healthy people across ages. Through a sample-barcoded 5' primer and a J-beta primer mix, a second PCR was run for roughly 6 to 12 cycles. TCRdb re-called the 5' RACE reads with MiXCR, one entry per CDR3 protein. The table includes about 800,000 distinct CDR3 sequences, roughly 25% detected once. The CDR3 extends over 15 amino acids. V was clipped by 4 bases and J by 3 bases; unmatched bases: 8. This sample was also put to use in a study of T cells of mothers and their children. That investigation notes: For the second PCR, the M1S primer put in sample barcodes and 2-4 random nucleotides.

The TCR was taken from a boy aged 10-17 years in good health. Sequenced sample: blood. This sequence joins TRBV12-3 or TRBV12-4 and TRBJ2-7, with 8 nucleotides matching TRBD2. The CDR3 DNA reads TGTGCCAGCAGTTCTGTAGCGGGGCCTCACTACGAGCAGTACTTC. Translating gives CASSSVAGPHYEQYF.